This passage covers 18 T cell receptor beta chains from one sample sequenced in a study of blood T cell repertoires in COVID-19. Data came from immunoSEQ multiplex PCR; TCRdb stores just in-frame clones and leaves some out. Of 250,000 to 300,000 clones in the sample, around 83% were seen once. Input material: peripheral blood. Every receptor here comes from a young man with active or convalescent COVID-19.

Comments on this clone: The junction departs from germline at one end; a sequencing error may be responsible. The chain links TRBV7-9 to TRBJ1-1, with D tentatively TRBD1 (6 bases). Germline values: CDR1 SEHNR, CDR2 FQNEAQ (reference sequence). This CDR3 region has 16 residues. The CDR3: CASSFLEGGPSPEAFF. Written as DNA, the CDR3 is TGTGCCAGCAGCTTTCTCGAGGGGGGGCCTTCCCCTGAGGCTTTCTTT. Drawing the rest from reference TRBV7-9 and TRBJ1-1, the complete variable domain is DTGVSQNPRHKITKRGQNVTFRCDPISEHNRLYWYRQTLGQGPEFLTYFQNEAQLEKSRLLSDRFSAERPKGSFSTLEIQRTEQGDSAMYLCASSFLEGGPSPEAFFGQGTRLTVV.

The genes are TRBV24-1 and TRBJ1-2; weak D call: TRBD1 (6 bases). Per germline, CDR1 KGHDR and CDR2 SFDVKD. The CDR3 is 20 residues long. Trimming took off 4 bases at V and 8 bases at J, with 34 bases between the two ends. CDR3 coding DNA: TGTGCCACCAGTGACACCGACAGGAGCCTAAGGGACCCCCAGCGTCGGGGCTACACCTTC. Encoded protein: CATSDTDRSLRDPQRRGYTF.

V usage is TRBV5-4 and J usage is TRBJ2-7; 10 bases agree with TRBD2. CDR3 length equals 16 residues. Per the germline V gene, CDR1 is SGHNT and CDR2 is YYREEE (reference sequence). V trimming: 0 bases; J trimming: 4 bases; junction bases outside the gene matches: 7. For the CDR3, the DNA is TGTGCCAGCAGCTTGGGTACTAGCGGGATAGGGTACGAGCAGTACTTC. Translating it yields CASSLGTSGIGYEQYF.

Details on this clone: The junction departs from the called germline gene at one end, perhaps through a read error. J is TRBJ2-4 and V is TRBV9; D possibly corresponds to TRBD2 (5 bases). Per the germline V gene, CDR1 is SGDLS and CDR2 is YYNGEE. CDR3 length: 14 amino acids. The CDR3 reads CASSGAVAKNIQYF. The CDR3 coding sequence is TGTGCCAGCAGCGGAGCGGTAGCCAAAAACATTCAGTATTTC. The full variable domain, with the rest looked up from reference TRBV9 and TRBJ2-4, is DSGVTQTPKHLITATGQRVTLRCSPRSGDLSVYWYQQSLDQGLQFLIQYYNGEERAKGNILERFSAQQFPDLHSELNLSSLELGDSALYFCASSGAVAKNIQYFGAGTRLSVL.

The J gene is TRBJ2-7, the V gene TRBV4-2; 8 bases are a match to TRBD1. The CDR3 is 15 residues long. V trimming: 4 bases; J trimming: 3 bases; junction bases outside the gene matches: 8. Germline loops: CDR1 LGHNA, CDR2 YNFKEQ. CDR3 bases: TGTGCCAGCAGCCTCCGGACAGGGAGCCTCTACGAGCAGTACTTC. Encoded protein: CASSLRTGSLYEQYF.

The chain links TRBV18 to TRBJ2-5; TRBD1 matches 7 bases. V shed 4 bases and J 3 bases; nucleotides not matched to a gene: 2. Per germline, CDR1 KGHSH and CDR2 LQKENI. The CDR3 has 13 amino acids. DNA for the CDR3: TGTGCCAGCTCACGGACAGGCAAAGAGACCCAGTACTTC. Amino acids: CASSRTGKETQYF.

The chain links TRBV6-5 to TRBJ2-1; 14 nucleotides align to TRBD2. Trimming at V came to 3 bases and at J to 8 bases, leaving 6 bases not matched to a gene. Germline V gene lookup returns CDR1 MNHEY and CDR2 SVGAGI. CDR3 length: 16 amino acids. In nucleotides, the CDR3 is TGTGCCAGCAGTTATCGCCGGACTAGCGGGGGGTATGAGCAGTTCTTC. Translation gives CASSYRRTSGGYEQFF.

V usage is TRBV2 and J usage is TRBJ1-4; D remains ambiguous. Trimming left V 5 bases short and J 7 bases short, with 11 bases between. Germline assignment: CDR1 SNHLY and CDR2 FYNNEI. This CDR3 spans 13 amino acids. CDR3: CASSPTSIEKLFF. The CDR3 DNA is TGTGCCAGCAGTCCTACTTCCATTGAAAAACTGTTTTTT.

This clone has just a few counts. CDR3 protein: CASSQRASGGVDEQFF. The CDR3 region has the DNA TGTGCCAGCAGCCAACGAGCTAGCGGGGGGGTGGATGAGCAGTTCTTC. The chain employs TRBV3-1 (or the pseudogene TRBV3-2) and TRBJ2-1, with 12 bases aligning to TRBD2. The J segment lost 8 bases and the V segment lost 2 bases, leaving 7 bases of the junction unmatched. The CDR3 is made up of 16 amino acids. Germline V gives CDR1 LGHDT, CDR2 YNNKEL (reference sequence).

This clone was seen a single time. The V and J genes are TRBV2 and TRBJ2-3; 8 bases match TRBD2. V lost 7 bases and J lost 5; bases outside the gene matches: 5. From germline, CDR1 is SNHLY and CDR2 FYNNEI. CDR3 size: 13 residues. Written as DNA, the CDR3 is TGTGCCAGCACCGGCGGGAGGTTAGATACGCAGTATTTT. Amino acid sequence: CASTGGRLDTQYF.

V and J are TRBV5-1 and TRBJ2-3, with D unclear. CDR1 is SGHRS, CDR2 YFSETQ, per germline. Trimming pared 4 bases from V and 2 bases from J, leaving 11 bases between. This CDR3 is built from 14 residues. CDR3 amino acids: CASSPIRITDTQYF. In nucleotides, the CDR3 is TGCGCCAGCAGCCCTATTAGAATCACAGATACGCAGTATTTT.

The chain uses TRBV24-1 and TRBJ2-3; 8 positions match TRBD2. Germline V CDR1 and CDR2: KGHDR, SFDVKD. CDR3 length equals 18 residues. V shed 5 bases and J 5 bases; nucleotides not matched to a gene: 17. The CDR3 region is CATSARPGLGNPQDTQYF. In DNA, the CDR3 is TGTGCCACCAGTGCCCGACCGGGACTAGGGAATCCACAAGATACGCAGTATTTT.

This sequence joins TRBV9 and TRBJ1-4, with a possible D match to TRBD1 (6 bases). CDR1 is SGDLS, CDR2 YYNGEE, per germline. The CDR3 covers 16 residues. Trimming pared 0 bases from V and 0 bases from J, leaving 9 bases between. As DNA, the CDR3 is TGTGCCAGCAGCGTAGGGACAGTTGCAACTAATGAAAAACTGTTTTTT. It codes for CASSVGTVATNEKLFF. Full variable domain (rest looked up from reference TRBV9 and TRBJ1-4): DSGVTQTPKHLITATGQRVTLRCSPRSGDLSVYWYQQSLDQGLQFLIQYYNGEERAKGNILERFSAQQFPDLHSELNLSSLELGDSALYFCASSVGTVATNEKLFFGSGTQLSVL.

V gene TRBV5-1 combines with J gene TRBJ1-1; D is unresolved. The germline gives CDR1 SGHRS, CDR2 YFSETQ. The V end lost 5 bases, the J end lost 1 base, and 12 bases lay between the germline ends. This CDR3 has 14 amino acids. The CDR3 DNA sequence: TGCGCCAGCAGGTTTCTGGGGAGGAACACTGAAGCTTTCTTT. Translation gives CASRFLGRNTEAFF.

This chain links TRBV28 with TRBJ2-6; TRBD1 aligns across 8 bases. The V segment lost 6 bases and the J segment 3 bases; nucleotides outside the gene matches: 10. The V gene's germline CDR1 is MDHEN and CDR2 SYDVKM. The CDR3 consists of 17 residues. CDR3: CASRGLRGLGGANVLTF. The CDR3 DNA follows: TGTGCCAGCAGGGGCCTCAGGGGGCTTGGTGGGGCCAACGTCCTGACTTTC.

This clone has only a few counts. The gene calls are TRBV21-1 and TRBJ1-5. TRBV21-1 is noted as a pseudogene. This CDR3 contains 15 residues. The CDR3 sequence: CASSKARGSNQPQHF. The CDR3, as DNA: TGTGCCAGCAGCAAGGCCCGGGGAAGCAATCAGCCCCAGCATTTT.

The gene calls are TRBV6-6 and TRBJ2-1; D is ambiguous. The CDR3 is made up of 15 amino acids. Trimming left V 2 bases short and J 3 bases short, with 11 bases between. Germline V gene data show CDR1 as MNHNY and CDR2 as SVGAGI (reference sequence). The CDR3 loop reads CASSYGAVFYNEQFF. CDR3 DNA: TGTGCCAGCAGTTACGGCGCGGTGTTCTACAATGAGCAGTTCTTC.

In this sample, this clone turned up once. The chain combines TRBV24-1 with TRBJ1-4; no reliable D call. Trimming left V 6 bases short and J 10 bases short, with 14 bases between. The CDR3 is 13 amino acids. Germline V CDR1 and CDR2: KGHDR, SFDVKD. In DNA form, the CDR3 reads TGTGCCACCAGTAAGGGAGATACGGGAAAACTGTTTTTT. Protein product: CATSKGDTGKLFF.